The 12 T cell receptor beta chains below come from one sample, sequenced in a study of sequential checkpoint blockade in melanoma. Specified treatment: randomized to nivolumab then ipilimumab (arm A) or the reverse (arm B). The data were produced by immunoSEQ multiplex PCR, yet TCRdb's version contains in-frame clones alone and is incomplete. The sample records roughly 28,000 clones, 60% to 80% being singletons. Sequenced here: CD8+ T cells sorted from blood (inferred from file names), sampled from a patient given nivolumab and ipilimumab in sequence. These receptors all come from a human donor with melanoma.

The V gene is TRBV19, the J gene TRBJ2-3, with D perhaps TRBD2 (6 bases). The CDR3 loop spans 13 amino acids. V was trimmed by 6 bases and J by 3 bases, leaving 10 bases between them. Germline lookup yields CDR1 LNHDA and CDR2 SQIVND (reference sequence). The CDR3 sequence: CASSGGSTDTQYF. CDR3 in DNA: TGTGCCAGTAGCGGGGGATCAACAGATACGCAGTATTTT.

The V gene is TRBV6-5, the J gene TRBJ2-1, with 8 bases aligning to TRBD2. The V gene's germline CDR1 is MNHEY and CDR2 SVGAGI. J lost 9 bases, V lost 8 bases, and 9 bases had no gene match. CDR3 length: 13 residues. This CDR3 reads CASSGGPSGEQFF. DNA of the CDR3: TGTGCCAGCTCGGGGGGGCCTTCGGGTGAGCAGTTCTTC.

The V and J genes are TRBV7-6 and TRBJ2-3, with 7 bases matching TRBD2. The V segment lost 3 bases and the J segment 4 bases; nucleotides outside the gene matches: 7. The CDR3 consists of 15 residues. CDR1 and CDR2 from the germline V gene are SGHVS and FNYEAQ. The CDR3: CASSFSLRGADTQYF. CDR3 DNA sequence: TGTGCCAGCAGCTTTTCATTACGGGGGGCAGATACGCAGTATTTT. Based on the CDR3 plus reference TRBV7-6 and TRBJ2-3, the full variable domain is GAGVSQSPRYKVTKRGQDVALRCDPISGHVSLYWYRQALGQGPEFLTYFNYEAQQDKSGLPNDRFSAERPEGSISTLTIQRTEQRDSAMYRCASSFSLRGADTQYFGPGTRLTVL.

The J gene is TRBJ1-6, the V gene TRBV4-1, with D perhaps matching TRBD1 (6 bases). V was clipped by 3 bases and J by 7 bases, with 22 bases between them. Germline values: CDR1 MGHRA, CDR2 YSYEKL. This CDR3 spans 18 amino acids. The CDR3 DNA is TGCGCCAGCAGCCAGTGGGGGCCTTCGAATCAAGGGAATTCACCCCTCCACTTT. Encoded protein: CASSQWGPSNQGNSPLHF.

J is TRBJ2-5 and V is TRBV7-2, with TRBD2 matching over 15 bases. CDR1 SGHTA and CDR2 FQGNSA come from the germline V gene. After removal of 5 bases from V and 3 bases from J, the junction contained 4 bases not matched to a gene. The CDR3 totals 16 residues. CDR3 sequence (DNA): TGTGCCAGCAGCGGAGGGACTAGCGGGAGGAAAGAGACCCAGTACTTC. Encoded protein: CASSGGTSGRKETQYF. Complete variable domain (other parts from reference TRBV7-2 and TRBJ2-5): GAGVSQSPSNKVTEKGKDVELRCDPISGHTALYWYRQSLGQGLEFLIYFQGNSAPDKSGLPSDRFSAERTGGSVSTLTIQRTQQEDSAVYLCASSGGTSGRKETQYFGPGTRLLVL.

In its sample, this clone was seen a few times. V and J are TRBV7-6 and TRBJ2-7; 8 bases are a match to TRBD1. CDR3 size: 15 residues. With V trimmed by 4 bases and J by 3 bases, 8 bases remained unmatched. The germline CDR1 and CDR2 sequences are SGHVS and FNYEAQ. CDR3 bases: TGTGCCAGCAGCTCCCGGACAGGGCGGGGCTACGAGCAGTACTTC. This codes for CASSSRTGRGYEQYF.

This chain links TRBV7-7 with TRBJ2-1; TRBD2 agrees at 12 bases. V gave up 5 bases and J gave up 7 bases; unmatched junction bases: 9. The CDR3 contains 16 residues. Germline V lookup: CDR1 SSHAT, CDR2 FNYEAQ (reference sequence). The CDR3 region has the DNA TGTGCCAGCAGCCCCCTACTAGCGGGGGGTGGGAATGAGCAGTTCTTC. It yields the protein CASSPLLAGGGNEQFF.

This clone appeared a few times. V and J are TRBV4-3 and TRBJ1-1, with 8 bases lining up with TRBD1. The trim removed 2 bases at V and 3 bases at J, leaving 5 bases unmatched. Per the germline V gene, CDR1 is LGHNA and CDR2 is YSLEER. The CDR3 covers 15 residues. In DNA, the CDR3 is TGCGCCAGCAGCCAATCTCAGGGGGCGCACACTGAAGCTTTCTTT. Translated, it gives CASSQSQGAHTEAFF.

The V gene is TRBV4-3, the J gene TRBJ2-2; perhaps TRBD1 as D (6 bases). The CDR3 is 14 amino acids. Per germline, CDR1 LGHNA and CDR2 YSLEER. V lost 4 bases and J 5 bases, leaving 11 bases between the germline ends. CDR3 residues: CASSRPGDTGELFF. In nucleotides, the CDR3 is TGCGCCAGCAGCCGGCCAGGGGATACCGGGGAGCTGTTTTTT.

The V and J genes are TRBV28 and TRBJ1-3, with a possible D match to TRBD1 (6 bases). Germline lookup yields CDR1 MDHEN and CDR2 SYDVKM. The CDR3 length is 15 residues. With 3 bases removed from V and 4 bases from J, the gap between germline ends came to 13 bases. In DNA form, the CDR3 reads TGTGCCAGCAGTTTCGGGATTACAGGGGGAAACACCATATATTTT. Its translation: CASSFGITGGNTIYF.

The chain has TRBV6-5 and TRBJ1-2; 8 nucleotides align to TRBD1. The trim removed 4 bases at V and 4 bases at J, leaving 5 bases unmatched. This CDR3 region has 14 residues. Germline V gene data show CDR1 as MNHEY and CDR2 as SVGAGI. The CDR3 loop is CASSFTGGSYGYTF. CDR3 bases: TGTGCCAGCAGTTTCACAGGGGGAAGCTATGGCTACACCTTC.

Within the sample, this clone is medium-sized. The CDR3 DNA follows: TGTGCCAGCAGCTTAATTAAGGGAGCACCCCTCCACTTT. Protein: CASSLIKGAPLHF. The chain combines TRBV7-9 with TRBJ1-6; D unclear. There are 13 residues in the CDR3. Trimming stripped 2 bases from V and 11 bases from J, with 10 bases between. Per the germline V gene, CDR1 is SEHNR and CDR2 is FQNEAQ (reference sequence).